This T cell receptor (beta chain) was recorded in a study of blood T cell repertoires in COVID-19. Only in-frame clones appear in the TCRdb table, and some are missing; sequencing was by immunoSEQ multiplex PCR. Of roughly 310,000 clones in the sample, roughly nine tenths were seen once. With respect to this clone: This CDR3 is also generated by other DNA sequences in the sample.

The CDR3 is made up of 13 amino acids. Germline V CDR1 and CDR2: LNHDA, SQIVND (reference sequence). V dropped 8 bases and J dropped 2; count of bases not matched to a gene: 5. This chain links TRBV19 with TRBJ2-5; 7 nucleotides agree with TRBD2. This clonotype originated in a woman under 40 with COVID-19, enrolled during active disease. The source material was peripheral blood. Here the CDR3 reads CASSIGRQETQYF. The CDR3 DNA reads TGTGCCAGTTCCATCGGGAGGCAAGAGACCCAGTACTTC.